This T cell receptor (beta chain) was recorded in a study of vaccination and CD4 T cells after COVID-19. Study details: Six males and four females constituted the convalescent cohort, two of whom were Hispanic. Cells were stimulated with overlapping spike peptides from SARS-CoV-2, HCoV-NL63, HCoV-OC43 and HCoV-229E.

About this clonotype itself: Its antigen is as yet unknown.

As to time point: late sampling 161 to 241 days after vaccination in a few convalescent patients. Sample treatment: approximately 10-day PBMC culture with coronavirus spike peptide pools or control peptides (ViraFEST assay). Oncomine TCR Beta short-read sequencing was applied to DNA from cultured CD4+ T cells. It was from cultured CD4+ T cells that genomic DNA was extracted. Each CDR3 protein is one row after TCRdb ran MiXCR on the PCR reads. Among about 22,000 distinct CDR3 sequences listed, more than 30% were seen once. Trimming removed 6 bases from V and 13 bases from J; junction bases left unmatched: 13. This CDR3 comprises 14 residues. CDR1 and CDR2 (germline): DFQATT, SNEGSKA (reference sequence).

The origin of this receptor is a human donor who had recovered from COVID-19. The sequencing here drew on CD4+ T cells from blood, cultured in vitro, taken about 7 months after SARS-CoV-2 vaccination. This sequence joins TRBV20-1 and TRBJ1-6; 9 bases match TRBD1. CDR3 sequence reads: CSAPGRDRDLPLHF. Here the CDR3 DNA reads TGCAGTGCACCGGGTCGGGACAGGGACCTTCCCCTCCACTTT.